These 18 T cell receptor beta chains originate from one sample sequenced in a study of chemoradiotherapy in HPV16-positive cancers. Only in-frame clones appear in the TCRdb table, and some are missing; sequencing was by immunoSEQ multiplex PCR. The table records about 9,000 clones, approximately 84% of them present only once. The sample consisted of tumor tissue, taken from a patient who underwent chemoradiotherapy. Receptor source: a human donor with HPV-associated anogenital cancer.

In DNA form, the CDR3 reads TGTGCCAGCAGTGTTGAACTAGCGGGGGGCGGAGGCGAGACCCAGTACTTC. Its protein product is CASSVELAGGGGETQYF. The genes are TRBV2 and TRBJ2-5; 12 bases line up with TRBD2. CDR3 length: 17 amino acids. Unmatched junction bases numbered 11, after V lost 4 bases and J lost 5 bases. CDR1 SNHLY and CDR2 FYNNEI come from the germline V gene.

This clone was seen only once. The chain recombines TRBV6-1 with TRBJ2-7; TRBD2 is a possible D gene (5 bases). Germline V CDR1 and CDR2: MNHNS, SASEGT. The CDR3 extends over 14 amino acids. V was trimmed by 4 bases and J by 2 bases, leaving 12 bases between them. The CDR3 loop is CASSVPDLTYEQYF. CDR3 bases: TGTGCCAGCAGTGTCCCGGACTTGACCTACGAGCAGTACTTC.

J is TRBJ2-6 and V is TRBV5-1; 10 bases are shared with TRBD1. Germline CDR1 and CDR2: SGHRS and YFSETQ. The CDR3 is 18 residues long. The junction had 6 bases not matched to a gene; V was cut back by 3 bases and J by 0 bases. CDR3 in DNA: TGCGCCAGCAGCTCCCGGGACAGGGGACTCTCTGGGGCCAACGTCCTGACTTTC. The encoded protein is CASSSRDRGLSGANVLTF.

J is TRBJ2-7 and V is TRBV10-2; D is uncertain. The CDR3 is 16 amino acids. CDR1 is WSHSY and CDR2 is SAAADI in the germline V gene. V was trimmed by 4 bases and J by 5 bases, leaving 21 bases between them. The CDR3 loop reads CASSGPVGSSPDEQYF. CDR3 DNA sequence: TGCGCCAGCAGTGGGCCCGTCGGCAGCTCGCCCGACGAGCAGTACTTC.

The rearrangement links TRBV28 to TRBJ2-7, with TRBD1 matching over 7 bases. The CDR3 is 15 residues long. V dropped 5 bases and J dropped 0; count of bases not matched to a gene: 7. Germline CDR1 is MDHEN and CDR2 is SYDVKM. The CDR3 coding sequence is TGTGCCAGCAGTGGACGGTCAGGGGGCTCCTACGAGCAGTACTTC. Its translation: CASSGRSGGSYEQYF.

The CDR3 DNA reads TGTGCCAGCAGCTTAGGGAGGACTAGCGGGGGCCCCCAAGAGACCCAGTACTTC. This translates into CASSLGRTSGGPQETQYF. This sequence joins TRBV7-2 and TRBJ2-5; 13 nucleotides agree with TRBD2. From germline, CDR1 is SGHTA and CDR2 FQGNSA. This CDR3 has 18 residues. V lost 1 base, J lost 1 base, and 6 bases stayed unmatched.

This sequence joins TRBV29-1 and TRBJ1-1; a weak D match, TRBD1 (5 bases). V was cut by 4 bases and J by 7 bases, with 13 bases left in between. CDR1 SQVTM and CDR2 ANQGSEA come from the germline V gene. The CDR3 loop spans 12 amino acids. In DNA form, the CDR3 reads TGCAGCGTTGCCCAGGGTAGGGGTGAAGCTTTCTTT. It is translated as CSVAQGRGEAFF.

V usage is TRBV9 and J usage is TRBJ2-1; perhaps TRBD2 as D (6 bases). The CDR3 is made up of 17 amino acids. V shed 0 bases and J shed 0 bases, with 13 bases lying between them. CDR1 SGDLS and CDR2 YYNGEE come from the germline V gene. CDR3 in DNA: TGTGCCAGCAGCGTAGTAGGGGTCGGGAGCTCCTACAATGAGCAGTTCTTC. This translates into CASSVVGVGSSYNEQFF.

CDR3 coding DNA: TGTGCCAGCACCTCTCATGTGGGCTATGGCTACACCTTC. Protein: CASTSHVGYGYTF. The rearrangement uses TRBV11-3 and TRBJ1-2; D is ambiguous. V lost 7 bases to trimming and J lost 4 bases, with 13 bases between them. The CDR3 totals 13 residues. Per germline, CDR1 SGHNT and CDR2 YENEEA.

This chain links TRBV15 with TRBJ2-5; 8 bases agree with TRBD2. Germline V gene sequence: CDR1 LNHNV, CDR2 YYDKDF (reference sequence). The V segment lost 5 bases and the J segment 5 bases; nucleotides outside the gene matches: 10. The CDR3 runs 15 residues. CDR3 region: CATSPGRGLGETQYF. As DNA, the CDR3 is TGTGCCACCAGCCCCGGGAGGGGACTAGGGGAGACCCAGTACTTC. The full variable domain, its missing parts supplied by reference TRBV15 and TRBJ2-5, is DAMVIQNPRYQVTQFGKPVTLSCSQTLNHNVMYWYQQKSSQAPKLLFHYYDKDFNNEADTPDNFQSRRPNTSFCFLDIRSPGLGDTAMYLCATSPGRGLGETQYFGPGTRLLVL.

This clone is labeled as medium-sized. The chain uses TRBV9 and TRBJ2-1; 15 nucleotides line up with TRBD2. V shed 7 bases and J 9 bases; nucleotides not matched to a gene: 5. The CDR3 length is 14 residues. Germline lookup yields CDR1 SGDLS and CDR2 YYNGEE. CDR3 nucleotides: TGTGCCAGCGGACTAGCGGGGGGGCCTGGTGAGCAGTTCTTC. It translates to CASGLAGGPGEQFF.

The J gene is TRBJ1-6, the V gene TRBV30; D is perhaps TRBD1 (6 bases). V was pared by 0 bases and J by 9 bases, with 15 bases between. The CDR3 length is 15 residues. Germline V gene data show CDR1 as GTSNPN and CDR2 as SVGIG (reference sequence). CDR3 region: CAWSVPGAAGSPLHF. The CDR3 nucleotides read TGTGCCTGGAGTGTTCCAGGGGCGGCTGGTTCACCCCTCCACTTT.

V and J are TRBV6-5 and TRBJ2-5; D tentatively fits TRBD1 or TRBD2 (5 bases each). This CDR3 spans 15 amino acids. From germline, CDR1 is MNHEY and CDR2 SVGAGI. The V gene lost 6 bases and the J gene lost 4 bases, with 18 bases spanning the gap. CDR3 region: CASSLGLAEGETQYF. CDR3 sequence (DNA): TGTGCCAGCAGCCTGGGGCTAGCCGAAGGAGAGACCCAGTACTTC.

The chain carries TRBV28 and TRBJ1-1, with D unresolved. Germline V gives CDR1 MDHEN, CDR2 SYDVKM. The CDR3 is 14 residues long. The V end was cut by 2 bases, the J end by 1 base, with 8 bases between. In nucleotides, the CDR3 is TGTGCCAGCAGTTTAGGCAGGACGAACACTGAAGCTTTCTTT. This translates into CASSLGRTNTEAFF.

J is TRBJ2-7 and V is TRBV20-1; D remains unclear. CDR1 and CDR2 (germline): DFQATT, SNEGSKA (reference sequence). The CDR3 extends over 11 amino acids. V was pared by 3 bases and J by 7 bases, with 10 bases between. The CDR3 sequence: CSASLRWEQYF. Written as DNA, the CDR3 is TGCAGTGCTAGTCTTCGGTGGGAGCAGTACTTC.

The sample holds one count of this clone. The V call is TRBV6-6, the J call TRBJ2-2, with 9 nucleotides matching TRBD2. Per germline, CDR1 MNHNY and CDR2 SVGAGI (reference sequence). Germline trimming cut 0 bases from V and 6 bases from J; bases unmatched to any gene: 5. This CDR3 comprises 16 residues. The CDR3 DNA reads TGTGCCAGCAGTTACTCGTGGACTAGCGTGCCCGGGGAGCTGTTTTTT. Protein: CASSYSWTSVPGELFF.

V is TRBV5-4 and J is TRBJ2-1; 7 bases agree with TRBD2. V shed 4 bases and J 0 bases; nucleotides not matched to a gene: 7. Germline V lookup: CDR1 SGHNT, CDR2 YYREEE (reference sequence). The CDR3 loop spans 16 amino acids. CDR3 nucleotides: TGTGCCAGCAGCCCCGGGGGGACTATCTCCTACAATGAGCAGTTCTTC. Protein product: CASSPGGTISYNEQFF.

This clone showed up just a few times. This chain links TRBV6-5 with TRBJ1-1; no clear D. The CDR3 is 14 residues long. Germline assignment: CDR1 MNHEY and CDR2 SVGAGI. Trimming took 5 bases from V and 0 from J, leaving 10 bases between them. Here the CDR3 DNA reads TGTGCCAGCAGTCCAGCGTTCATGAACACTGAAGCTTTCTTT. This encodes CASSPAFMNTEAFF.